The entry below describes one T cell receptor (beta chain). The sample is drawn from a study of blood T cell repertoires in COVID-19. Study details: In each case, the material was cDNA or gDNA derived from T cells, B-cell-depleted T cells, or PBMCs.

With V trimmed by 3 bases and J by 1 base, 4 bases remained unmatched. In germline, CDR1 is LNHNV, CDR2 YYDKDF (reference sequence). The CDR3 has 16 residues. Authors' processing steps: The assay estimated nucleated cells by amplifying reference gene primers. Clones were read by immunoSEQ multiplex PCR, and TCRdb kept only the in-frame ones, dropping some. D and trimming were read from the DNA, whereas the V and J calls and clone size are those reported in that table. The sample lists some 160,000 clones, more than 75% occurring once. A Seattle source enrolled patients during active infection and followed them longitudinally.

Input material: peripheral blood. This sequence was found in a woman of 80 years or more with COVID-19, enrolled during active disease. The chain has TRBV15 and TRBJ2-1, with 9 bases identical to TRBD1. For the CDR3, the DNA is TGTGCCACCAGCAGCCCCGGGACAGGGTCCTACAATGAGCAGTTCTTC. Translation gives CATSSPGTGSYNEQFF. The complete variable domain, with remaining parts taken from reference TRBV15 and TRBJ2-1, reads DAMVIQNPRYQVTQFGKPVTLSCSQTLNHNVMYWYQQKSSQAPKLLFHYYDKDFNNEADTPDNFQSRRPNTSFCFLDIRSPGLGDTAMYLCATSSPGTGSYNEQFFGPGTRLTVL.